Listed below are T cell receptor beta chains from one sample, sequenced in a study of OX40 agonist ivuxolimab in advanced cancers. Clones were read by immunoSEQ multiplex PCR, and TCRdb kept only the in-frame ones, dropping some. Of fewer than 40,000 clones detected, less than 80% appear once; the ten largest clones hold roughly 9.8%. The material was CD4+ or CD8+ T cells sorted from blood, obtained in a trial of the OX40 agonist ivuxolimab. The receptors stem from an adult with an advanced solid tumor such as melanoma, head and neck, liver or kidney cancer. CDR3s include the opening cysteine and the closing phenylalanine or tryptophan. Fields, in order: J gene, clone size, D gene, V gene, CDR3 DNA, CDR3 protein. D genes are given only for firm matches. Clone size is given for some rows only: seen once, a few or many times, or a class if the clone is expanded.

TRBJ1-4 - - TRBV30 TGTGCCTTCCGAATGGAAAAACTGTTTTTT CAFRMEKLFF
TRBJ1-4 - TRBD1 TRBV19 TGTGCCAGTAGCGCGACAGGGGGGGTTGAAAAACTGTTTTTT CASSATGGVEKLFF
TRBJ1-2 - TRBD1 TRBV5-4 TGTGCCAGCAGCTTGTCGGGACAGGGCTATGGCTACACCTTC CASSLSGQGYGYTF
TRBJ2-7 - - TRBV2 TGTGCCAGCAGCTACCGGGACAGTGGAGGGGAGCAGTACTTC CASSYRDSGGEQYF
TRBJ1-1 - - TRBV9 TGTGCCAGCAGCGCCACCGGGTGGGGCACTGAAGCTTTCTTT CASSATGWGTEAFF
TRBJ1-3 - - TRBV9 TGTGCCAGCAGCGTGGGGGGAGGAAACACCATATATTTT CASSVGGGNTIYF
TRBJ1-2 - TRBD1 TRBV27 TGTGCCAGCAGTTTCCGGGGCCCCAGGGGGGGCTACACCTTC CASSFRGPRGGYTF
TRBJ1-1 few - TRBV5-1 TGCGCCAGCAGACAAAAAAGTTGGGGCTATGCCACTGAAGCTTTCTTT CASRQKSWGYATEAFF
TRBJ1-1 once - TRBV6-6 TGTGCCAGCAGTTATAAGGAAATAAACACTGAAGCTTTCTTT CASSYKEINTEAFF
TRBJ1-1 - TRBD1 TRBV11-2 TGTGCCAGCAGCTTAGAATTCAGGGGGCACACTGAAGCTTTCTTT CASSLEFRGHTEAFF
TRBJ1-1 - - TRBV30 TGTGCCTGGAGGGCGGGGGGCACTGAAGCTTTCTTT CAWRAGGTEAFF
TRBJ2-1 - - TRBV11-2 TGTGCCAGCAGCTTCGCCTTACGGGGGAGCTCCTACAATGAGCAGTTCTTC CASSFALRGSSYNEQFF
TRBJ2-2 - TRBD2 TRBV30 TGTGCCTGGGGGACTAGCGGGGGCGATATGAGGATGTTTTTT CAWGTSGGDMRMFF
TRBJ1-1 medium-sized - TRBV10-3 TGTGCCATCAAGACCGCACTTGGGTTCGGGAACACTGAAGCTTTCTTT CAIKTALGFGNTEAFF
TRBJ2-7 once - TRBV2 TGTGCCAGCAAACTACCGGGGGAAGAGCAGTACTTC CASKLPGEEQYF
TRBJ2-3 - - TRBV6-1 TGTGCCAGCAGTGAGAAGTCCGCGCAGTATTTT CASSEKSAQYF
TRBJ2-3 - TRBD2 TRBV11-2 TGTGCCAGCAGCTTAGCGGGGGGAAGCACAGATACGCAGTATTTT CASSLAGGSTDTQYF
TRBJ2-7 - - TRBV5-4 TGTGCCAGCAGCTTAGACGTCTACGAGCAGTACTTC CASSLDVYEQYF
TRBJ1-4 - - TRBV6-5 TGTGCCAGCAGGAGGGCGCGTGAACTGTTTTTT CASRRARELFF